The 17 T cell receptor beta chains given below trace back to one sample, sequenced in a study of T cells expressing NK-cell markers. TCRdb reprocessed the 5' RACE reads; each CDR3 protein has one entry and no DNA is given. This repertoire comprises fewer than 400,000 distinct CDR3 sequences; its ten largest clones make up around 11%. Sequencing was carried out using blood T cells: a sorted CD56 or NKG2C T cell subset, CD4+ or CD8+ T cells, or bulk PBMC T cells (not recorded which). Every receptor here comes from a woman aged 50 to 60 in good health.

CDR3 residues: CASSDSWGQAFF. The rearrangement uses TRBV6-4 and TRBJ1-1; the TCRdb D gene call, TRBD1, has no DNA to confirm it. CDR3 size: 12 residues. The germline gives CDR1 MRHNA, CDR2 SNTAGT.

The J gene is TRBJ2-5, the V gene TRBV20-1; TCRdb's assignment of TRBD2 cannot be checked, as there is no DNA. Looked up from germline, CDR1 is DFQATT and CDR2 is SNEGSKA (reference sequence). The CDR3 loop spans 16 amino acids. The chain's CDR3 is CSTRSGLAGIQETQYF.

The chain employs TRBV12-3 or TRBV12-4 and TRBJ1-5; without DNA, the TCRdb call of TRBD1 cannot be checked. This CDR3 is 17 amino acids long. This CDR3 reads CASSLGRDRGRNQPQHF.

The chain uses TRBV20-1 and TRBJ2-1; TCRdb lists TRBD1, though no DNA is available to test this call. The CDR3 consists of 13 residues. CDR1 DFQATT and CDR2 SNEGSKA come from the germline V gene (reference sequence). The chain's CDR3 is CSAWLDRANEQFF.

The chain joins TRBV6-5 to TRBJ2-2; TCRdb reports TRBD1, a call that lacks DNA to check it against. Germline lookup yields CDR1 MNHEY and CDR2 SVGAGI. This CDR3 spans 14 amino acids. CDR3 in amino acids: CASTATGANGELFF.

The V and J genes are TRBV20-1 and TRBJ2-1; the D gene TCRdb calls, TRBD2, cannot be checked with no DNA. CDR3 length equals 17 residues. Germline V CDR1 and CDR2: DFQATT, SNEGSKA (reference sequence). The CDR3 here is CSARSFRIAAGLNEQFF.

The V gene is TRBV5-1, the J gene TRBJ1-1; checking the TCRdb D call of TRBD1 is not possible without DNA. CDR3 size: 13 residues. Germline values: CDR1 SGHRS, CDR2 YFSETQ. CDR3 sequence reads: CASGRDIHTEAFF.

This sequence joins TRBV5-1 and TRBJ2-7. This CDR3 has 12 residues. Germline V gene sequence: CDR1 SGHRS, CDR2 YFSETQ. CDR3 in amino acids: CASREQSYEQYF.

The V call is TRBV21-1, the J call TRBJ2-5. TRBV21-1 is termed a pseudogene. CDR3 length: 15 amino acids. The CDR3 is CASSKWVGYQETQYF.

CDR3 sequence: CASSAGARNTGELFF. V and J are TRBV9 and TRBJ2-2. The CDR3 runs 15 residues. Germline CDR1 and CDR2: SGDLS and YYNGEE.

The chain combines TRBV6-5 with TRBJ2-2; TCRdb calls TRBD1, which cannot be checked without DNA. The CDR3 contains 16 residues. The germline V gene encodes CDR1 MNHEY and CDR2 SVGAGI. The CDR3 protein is CASSPLQGFGTGELFF.

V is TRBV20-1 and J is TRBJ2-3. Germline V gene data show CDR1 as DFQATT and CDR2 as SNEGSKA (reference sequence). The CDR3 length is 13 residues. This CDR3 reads CSARGTRADTQYF.

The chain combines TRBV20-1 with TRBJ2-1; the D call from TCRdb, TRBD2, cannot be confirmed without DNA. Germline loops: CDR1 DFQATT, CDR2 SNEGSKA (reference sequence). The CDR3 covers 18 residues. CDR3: CSVPGLAAGVALADEQFF.

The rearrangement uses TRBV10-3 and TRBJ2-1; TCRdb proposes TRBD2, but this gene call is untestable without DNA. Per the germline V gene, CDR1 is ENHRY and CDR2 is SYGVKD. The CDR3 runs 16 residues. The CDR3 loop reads CAISEGGRLAGDEQFF.

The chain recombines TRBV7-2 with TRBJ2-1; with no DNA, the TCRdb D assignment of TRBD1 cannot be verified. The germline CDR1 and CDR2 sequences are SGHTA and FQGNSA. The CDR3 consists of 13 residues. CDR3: CASSSIPPSEQFF.

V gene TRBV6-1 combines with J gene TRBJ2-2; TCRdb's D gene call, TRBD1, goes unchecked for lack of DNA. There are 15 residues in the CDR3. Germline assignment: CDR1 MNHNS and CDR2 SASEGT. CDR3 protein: CASRLDRGLDGELFF.

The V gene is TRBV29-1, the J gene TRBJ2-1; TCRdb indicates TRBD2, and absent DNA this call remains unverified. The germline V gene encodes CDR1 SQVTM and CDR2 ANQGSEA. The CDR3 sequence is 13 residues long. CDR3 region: CSVYPGTAGEEFF.